One and the same sample provided the 18 T cell receptor beta chains below, sequenced in a study of blood T cell repertoires in COVID-19. The table came from immunoSEQ multiplex PCR; TCRdb's copy has only in-frame clones and leaves some out. The sample has 52,000 or so clones; about 70% are singletons. Source material: peripheral blood. These receptors were taken from a man in his forties or fifties with active or convalescent COVID-19.

There are a few counts of this clone. The chain has TRBV3-1 (or the pseudogene TRBV3-2) and TRBJ1-2, with D unclear. Germline V gene lookup returns CDR1 LGHDT and CDR2 YNNKEL (reference sequence). Trimming took 0 bases from V and 2 from J, leaving 16 bases between them. The CDR3 sequence is 17 residues long. CDR3 amino acids: CASSQDDLEGLNYGYTF. For the CDR3, the DNA is TGTGCCAGCAGCCAAGATGACCTAGAAGGTTTAAACTATGGCTACACCTTC.

The gene calls are TRBV2 and TRBJ2-7, with TRBD2 identical over 13 bases. The J segment lost 7 bases and the V segment lost 1 base, leaving 10 bases of the junction unmatched. The CDR3 sequence is 17 residues long. The germline CDR1 and CDR2 sequences are SNHLY and FYNNEI. The CDR3 DNA reads as TGTGCCAGCAGTGAAGATCCGGGACTAGCGGGACTTGGGGAGCAGTACTTC. Protein: CASSEDPGLAGLGEQYF.

In this sample, this clone turned up a few times. This chain joins TRBV15 and TRBJ2-7, with TRBD2 as a possible D gene (5 bases). The CDR3 runs 15 residues. Per germline, CDR1 LNHNV and CDR2 YYDKDF (reference sequence). V lost 3 bases to trimming and J lost 2 bases, with 14 bases between them. The CDR3: CATSSSWGAPYEQYF. In nucleotides, the CDR3 is TGTGCCACCAGCAGTTCATGGGGAGCCCCCTACGAGCAGTACTTC.

The rearrangement links TRBV18 to TRBJ1-4; weak D call: TRBD1 (6 bases). CDR1 KGHSH and CDR2 LQKENI come from the germline V gene. The CDR3 covers 13 residues. V was clipped by 10 bases and J by 8 bases, with 17 bases between them. The chain's CDR3 is CATRGFTGEKLFF. The DNA of the CDR3 is TGTGCCACAAGGGGGTTTACGGGCGAAAAACTGTTTTTT. The variable domain in full, with the rest retrieved from reference TRBV18 and TRBJ1-4, is NAGVMQNPRHLVRRRGQEARLRCSPMKGHSHVYWYRQLPEEGLKFMVYLQKENIIDESGMPKERFSAEFPKEGPSILRIQQVVRGDSAAYFCATRGFTGEKLFFGSGTQLSVL.

This chain uses TRBV10-1 with TRBJ2-3; maybe TRBD2 (6 bases). This CDR3 spans 15 amino acids. The germline V gene has CDR1 WNHNN and CDR2 SYGVQD (reference sequence). V was shortened by 5 bases and J by 2 bases, with 14 bases between the two germline ends. The CDR3, as DNA: TGCGCCAGCAGTCAAGCGGAGGGGAACACAGATACGCAGTATTTT. It translates to CASSQAEGNTDTQYF.

The chain has TRBV5-1 and TRBJ2-1; 7 bases agree with TRBD1. The CDR3 extends over 14 amino acids. Germline-derived CDR1 and CDR2 are SGHRS and YFSETQ. After removal of 0 bases from V and 10 bases from J, the junction contained 7 bases not matched to a gene. CDR3 in DNA: TGCGCCAGCAGCTTGGAGGCCAGGGGGAACGAGCAGTTCTTC. This encodes CASSLEARGNEQFF.

This sequence joins TRBV19 and TRBJ2-5; D not certain. This CDR3 is 13 amino acids long. V shed 4 bases and J shed 4 bases, with 10 bases lying between them. The V gene's germline CDR1 is LNHDA and CDR2 SQIVND (reference sequence). Written as DNA, the CDR3 is TGTGCCAGTAGTAAAAACCAGCGAGAGACCCAGTACTTC. Translation gives CASSKNQRETQYF.

The gene calls are TRBV2 and TRBJ2-5, with 7 bases identical to TRBD1. Per germline, CDR1 SNHLY and CDR2 FYNNEI. This CDR3 spans 15 amino acids. J gave up 5 bases and V 2 bases, and 8 bases lay outside the gene matches. The CDR3 sequence: CASSEWAGGRETQYF. CDR3 in DNA: TGTGCCAGCAGTGAATGGGCAGGGGGTAGGGAGACCCAGTACTTC.

CDR3 loop: CAWRKLHRGSNQPQHF. The CDR3 bases are TGTGCCTGGAGGAAACTCCACAGGGGTAGCAATCAGCCCCAGCATTTT. The chain combines TRBV30 with TRBJ1-5; the match to TRBD1 covers 7 bases. The CDR3 consists of 16 residues. J was trimmed by 0 bases and V by 3 bases; bases with no gene match: 8. Germline lookup yields CDR1 GTSNPN and CDR2 SVGIG (reference sequence).

This clone occurred many times. V gene TRBV7-8 combines with J gene TRBJ1-4; D call uncertain. Germline V lookup: CDR1 SGHVS, CDR2 FQNEAQ. The CDR3 spans 13 residues. V dropped 5 bases and J dropped 4 bases, with 8 bases sitting between them. CDR3 bases: TGTGCCAGCAGCCAGATACTTAATGAAAAACTGTTTTTT. Residues: CASSQILNEKLFF.

V gene TRBV19 combines with J gene TRBJ2-1; 8 nucleotides agree with TRBD2. The CDR3 is 16 amino acids. V gave up 3 bases and J gave up 6 bases; unmatched junction bases: 10. Germline CDR1 and CDR2: LNHDA and SQIVND (reference sequence). The CDR3 spells CASSIPGTSGFNEQFF. CDR3 nucleotide sequence: TGTGCCAGTAGTATTCCCGGTACTAGCGGATTCAATGAGCAGTTCTTC.

This clone appeared a few times. V is TRBV6-1 and J is TRBJ2-2, with 7 bases lining up with TRBD1. Germline CDR1 reads MNHNS; CDR2 reads SASEGT. Unmatched junction bases numbered 10, after V lost 4 bases and J lost 2 bases. The CDR3 is 17 amino acids. Here the CDR3 reads CASSGKLGQANTGELFF. The CDR3, as DNA: TGTGCCAGCAGTGGGAAACTCGGACAGGCAAACACCGGGGAGCTGTTTTTT.

The chain joins TRBV29-1 to TRBJ2-3; 11 nucleotides align to TRBD1. This CDR3 contains 14 residues. Germline V gene data show CDR1 as SQVTM and CDR2 as ANQGSEA. V gave up 5 bases and J gave up 4 bases; unmatched junction bases: 5. CDR3 loop: CSVLGQGVADTQYF. CDR3 in DNA: TGCAGCGTTTTGGGACAGGGGGTCGCAGATACGCAGTATTTT.

V gene TRBV9 combines with J gene TRBJ1-4; D gene uncertain. The V end lost 0 bases, the J end lost 0 bases, and 12 bases lay between the germline ends. The CDR3 loop spans 17 amino acids. CDR1 and CDR2 from the germline V gene are SGDLS and YYNGEE. The CDR3 sequence: CASSVATAGPTNEKLFF. The CDR3 DNA reads TGTGCCAGCAGCGTAGCTACTGCAGGCCCAACTAATGAAAAACTGTTTTTT. Combining the CDR3 with reference TRBV9 and TRBJ1-4 gives the whole variable domain DSGVTQTPKHLITATGQRVTLRCSPRSGDLSVYWYQQSLDQGLQFLIQYYNGEERAKGNILERFSAQQFPDLHSELNLSSLELGDSALYFCASSVATAGPTNEKLFFGSGTQLSVL.

This chain joins TRBV3-1 (or the pseudogene TRBV3-2) and TRBJ1-4; TRBD1 agrees at 7 bases. CDR1 and CDR2 from the germline V gene are LGHDT and YNNKEL (reference sequence). V gave up 1 base and J gave up 13 bases; unmatched junction bases: 3. The CDR3 extends over 12 amino acids. CDR3 in amino acids: CASSQVGGGLFF. Here the CDR3 DNA reads TGTGCCAGCAGCCAAGTAGGGGGCGGACTGTTTTTT.

The chain combines TRBV23-1 with TRBJ1-5; D is unresolved. TRBV23-1 has ORF status, its function being uncertain. V lost 3 bases, J lost 5 bases, and 5 bases lay in between. This CDR3 is built from 12 residues. CDR3 DNA: TGCGCCAGCAGTCAGCGGGATCAGCCCCAGCATTTT. Translating it yields CASSQRDQPQHF.

The rearrangement links TRBV6-5 to TRBJ1-2, with D uncertain. The CDR3 is 11 amino acids. Germline CDR1 and CDR2: MNHEY and SVGAGI. Trimming left V 8 bases short and J 4 bases short, with 8 bases between. CDR3 bases: TGTGCCAGCTCTCCCGGCTATGGCTACACCTTC. Translation gives CASSPGYGYTF.

CDR3 amino acids: CASSFGRETQYF. The DNA of the CDR3 is TGTGCCAGCAGCTTCGGCAGGGAGACCCAGTACTTC. The chain uses TRBV3-1 (or the pseudogene TRBV3-2) and TRBJ2-5; no definite D call. With 5 bases removed from V and 5 bases from J, the gap between germline ends came to 9 bases. The CDR3 extends over 12 amino acids. Germline V gene sequence: CDR1 LGHDT, CDR2 YNNKEL (reference sequence).